Listed below are T cell receptor beta chains from one sample, sequenced in a study of blood T cell repertoires in COVID-19. Repertoires were generated with immunoSEQ multiplex PCR, while TCRdb's copy carries only in-frame clones and drops some. The sample records hundreds of thousands of clones, roughly 86% being singletons. Sequenced material: peripheral blood. These receptors came from a human donor in a cohort sampled during active COVID-19. Both conserved end residues are part of each CDR3. The D gene is left open where the match is weak. Only part of the rows carry a size: once, few, many, or a class if the clone is expanded.

D gene: NA
clone size: NA
V gene: TRBV29-1
J gene: TRBJ2-1
CDR3 DNA: TGCAGCGTTGAAGGGGCGATCCGTGAGCAGTTCTTC
CDR3 protein: CSVEGAIREQFF

D gene: TRBD2
clone size: NA
V gene: TRBV19
J gene: TRBJ2-1
CDR3 DNA: TGTGCCAGTACCATGGGGGGAACTAGCGGGGTGGGTTACAATGAGCAGTTCTTC
CDR3 protein: CASTMGGTSGVGYNEQFF

D gene: NA
clone size: NA
V gene: TRBV2
J gene: TRBJ2-7
CDR3 DNA: TGTGCCAGCAGTGGCACACAGGGCGGCGAGCAGTACTTC
CDR3 protein: CASSGTQGGEQYF

D gene: TRBD2
clone size: few
V gene: TRBV6-5
J gene: TRBJ2-2
CDR3 DNA: TGTGCCAGCAAGGGACTAGCGGACACCGGGGAGCTGTTTTTT
CDR3 protein: CASKGLADTGELFF

D gene: NA
clone size: NA
V gene: TRBV6-1
J gene: TRBJ1-4
CDR3 DNA: TGTGCCAGCAGTGAGAGAGACATTAATGAAAAACTGTTTTTT
CDR3 protein: CASSERDINEKLFF

D gene: TRBD1
clone size: NA
V gene: TRBV30
J gene: TRBJ1-2
CDR3 DNA: TGTGCCTGGAGTCGTACAGGGGGTTCCGGCTACACCTTC
CDR3 protein: CAWSRTGGSGYTF

D gene: NA
clone size: NA
V gene: TRBV18
J gene: TRBJ2-2
CDR3 DNA: TGTGCCAGCTCAATACTTGCGAACACCGGGGAGCTGTTTTTT
CDR3 protein: CASSILANTGELFF

D gene: NA
clone size: NA
V gene: TRBV6-6
J gene: TRBJ2-7
CDR3 DNA: TGTGCCAGCAGTTACCTCCAGGACTTCTACGAGCAGTACTTC
CDR3 protein: CASSYLQDFYEQYF

D gene: TRBD1
clone size: NA
V gene: TRBV19
J gene: TRBJ2-7
CDR3 DNA: TGTGCCAGCTGGACAGGGATTCTTTACTACGAGCAGTACTTC
CDR3 protein: CASWTGILYYEQYF

D gene: NA
clone size: NA
V gene: TRBV10-1
J gene: TRBJ2-7
CDR3 DNA: TGCGCCAGCAGTAGATACCTAGGGAGCGAGCAGTACTTC
CDR3 protein: CASSRYLGSEQYF

D gene: NA
clone size: NA
V gene: TRBV19
J gene: TRBJ1-2
CDR3 DNA: TGTGCCAGTAGTATAGGTCGACAGTACGGCTACACCTTC
CDR3 protein: CASSIGRQYGYTF

D gene: NA
clone size: NA
V gene: TRBV7-6
J gene: TRBJ1-4
CDR3 DNA: TGTGCCAGCAGCGCAGAGGTGGGGAGGAATGAAAAACTGTTTTTT
CDR3 protein: CASSAEVGRNEKLFF

D gene: NA
clone size: NA
V gene: TRBV12-5
J gene: TRBJ1-2
CDR3 DNA: TGTGCTAGTGGGCCACAGATTAACTATGGCTACACCTTC
CDR3 protein: CASGPQINYGYTF

D gene: TRBD1
clone size: NA
V gene: TRBV18
J gene: TRBJ1-2
CDR3 DNA: TGTGCCAGCTCACCATCGGCAGGGGGCGCGAATGGCTACACCTTC
CDR3 protein: CASSPSAGGANGYTF

D gene: TRBD1
clone size: NA
V gene: TRBV9
J gene: TRBJ1-3
CDR3 DNA: TGTGCCAGCAGCCCGCGGACAGGGGGCGTTGGAAACACCATATATTTT
CDR3 protein: CASSPRTGGVGNTIYF

D gene: TRBD1
clone size: NA
V gene: TRBV3-1/TRBV3-2
J gene: TRBJ1-2
CDR3 DNA: TGTGCCAGCAGCCAAGAGGGACAGAACTATGGCTACACCTTC
CDR3 protein: CASSQEGQNYGYTF

D gene: TRBD2
clone size: once
V gene: TRBV6-4
J gene: TRBJ2-4
CDR3 DNA: TGTGCCAGCAGTGCCCCCAGCGGGGGGGATTTAGCCAAAAACATTCAGTACTTC
CDR3 protein: CASSAPSGGDLAKNIQYF

D gene: NA
clone size: once
V gene: TRBV30
J gene: TRBJ2-5
CDR3 DNA: TGTGCCTGGAGTACTCTGGGGGGTGTAGAGACCCAGTACTTC
CDR3 protein: CAWSTLGGVETQYF

D gene: NA
clone size: NA
V gene: TRBV2
J gene: TRBJ2-2
CDR3 DNA: TGTGCCAGCAGTGACTCACTAGGTTTTAACGGGGAGCTGTTTTTT
CDR3 protein: CASSDSLGFNGELFF

D gene: NA
clone size: once
V gene: TRBV7-2
J gene: TRBJ2-4
CDR3 DNA: TGTGCCAGCAGCACCCTGCGGGGCGGCCTAGCCAAAAACATTCAGTACTTC
CDR3 protein: CASSTLRGGLAKNIQYF

D gene: TRBD2
clone size: NA
V gene: TRBV2
J gene: TRBJ2-5
CDR3 DNA: TGTGCCAGCAGTGAAGCGCTGGGGCGGGGGGTTGAGACCCAGTACTTC
CDR3 protein: CASSEALGRGVETQYF

D gene: NA
clone size: NA
V gene: TRBV2
J gene: TRBJ1-4
CDR3 DNA: TGTGCCAGCAGTGACGGGGGAGGTGAAAAACTGTTTTTT
CDR3 protein: CASSDGGGEKLFF

D gene: NA
clone size: once
V gene: TRBV14
J gene: TRBJ2-7
CDR3 DNA: TGTGCCAGCAGCCAAGGGCGTGAGGGATCGTCGCAGTACTTC
CDR3 protein: CASSQGREGSSQYF

D gene: TRBD2
clone size: once
V gene: TRBV18
J gene: TRBJ2-2
CDR3 DNA: TGTGCCAGCTCACCACCGGGACTAGCCGCCCCAGCGGCCGGGGAGCTGTTTTTT
CDR3 protein: CASSPPGLAAPAAGELFF

D gene: NA
clone size: NA
V gene: TRBV27
J gene: TRBJ2-1
CDR3 DNA: TGTGCCAGCAGAATTGGAACCTCGGGGTACAATGAGCAGTTCTTC
CDR3 protein: CASRIGTSGYNEQFF

D gene: NA
clone size: NA
V gene: TRBV30
J gene: TRBJ1-1
CDR3 DNA: TGTGCCTGGAGTGTGGGTTCGGGAATGGCTTTCTTT
CDR3 protein: CAWSVGSGMAFF

D gene: NA
clone size: once
V gene: TRBV5-1
J gene: TRBJ2-6
CDR3 DNA: TGCGCCAGCAGCTTACAGGGCTCTGGGGCCAACGTCCTGACTTTC
CDR3 protein: CASSLQGSGANVLTF

D gene: NA
clone size: NA
V gene: TRBV12-3/TRBV12-4
J gene: TRBJ2-1
CDR3 DNA: TGTGCCAGCAGTATCTACAGGGTCAATGAGCAGTTCTTC
CDR3 protein: CASSIYRVNEQFF

D gene: TRBD2
clone size: once
V gene: TRBV7-3
J gene: TRBJ2-2
CDR3 DNA: TGTGCCAGCAGCGGATTGGGACCGGGAGGAACCGGGGAGCTGTTTTTT
CDR3 protein: CASSGLGPGGTGELFF

D gene: NA
clone size: NA
V gene: TRBV28
J gene: TRBJ2-1
CDR3 DNA: TGTGCCAGCAGTACCCTCGGTAGAGAGCTCAATGAGCAGTTCTTC
CDR3 protein: CASSTLGRELNEQFF

D gene: NA
clone size: NA
V gene: TRBV2
J gene: TRBJ2-1
CDR3 DNA: TGTGCCAGCAGAACCCCGGGGTTGGTCAATGAGCAGTTCTTC
CDR3 protein: CASRTPGLVNEQFF

D gene: TRBD1
clone size: NA
V gene: TRBV10-3
J gene: TRBJ2-7
CDR3 DNA: TGTGCCATCAGTGAGTCGGGGACAGGGATCTACGAGCAGTACTTC
CDR3 protein: CAISESGTGIYEQYF

D gene: TRBD2
clone size: NA
V gene: TRBV28
J gene: TRBJ2-3
CDR3 DNA: TGTGCCAGCAGTTTCACGGGAGGTAGCACAGATACGCAGTATTTT
CDR3 protein: CASSFTGGSTDTQYF

D gene: NA
clone size: NA
V gene: TRBV6-6
J gene: TRBJ2-3
CDR3 DNA: TGTGCCAGCAGTTACGGCACCTCAGGGGATACGCAGTATTTT
CDR3 protein: CASSYGTSGDTQYF

D gene: TRBD1
clone size: NA
V gene: TRBV5-1
J gene: TRBJ1-1
CDR3 DNA: TGCGCCAGCAGCTCAGACAGGGCCTCGAGGGGTGAAGCTTTCTTT
CDR3 protein: CASSSDRASRGEAFF

D gene: TRBD1
clone size: NA
V gene: TRBV2
J gene: TRBJ1-2
CDR3 DNA: TGTGCCAGCAGTCGACAGGGGGCTAACTATGGCTACACCTTC
CDR3 protein: CASSRQGANYGYTF

D gene: NA
clone size: NA
V gene: TRBV29-1
J gene: TRBJ2-1
CDR3 DNA: TGCAGCGTTGTTGCTAGTGCTGGCGGTGAGCAGTTCTTC
CDR3 protein: CSVVASAGGEQFF

D gene: NA
clone size: NA
V gene: TRBV5-1
J gene: TRBJ2-7
CDR3 DNA: TGCGCCAGCAGCTTGGGCGACCGTTCGGGGCAGTACTTC
CDR3 protein: CASSLGDRSGQYF

D gene: TRBD2
clone size: NA
V gene: TRBV11-3
J gene: TRBJ2-2
CDR3 DNA: TGTGCCAGCAGCCCAAGCGGGGGGAAGGCCGGGGAGCTGTTTTTT
CDR3 protein: CASSPSGGKAGELFF

D gene: NA
clone size: NA
V gene: TRBV11-1
J gene: TRBJ2-1
CDR3 DNA: TGTGCCAGCAGCTTACCAGGGAAGAGCAATGAGCAGTTCTTC
CDR3 protein: CASSLPGKSNEQFF

D gene: NA
clone size: NA
V gene: TRBV9
J gene: TRBJ2-1
CDR3 DNA: TGTGCCAGCAGCGTAAGCCCAGTGGGAGTAGCGTTCTCCTACAATGAGCAGTTCTTC
CDR3 protein: CASSVSPVGVAFSYNEQFF

D gene: NA
clone size: few
V gene: TRBV6-4
J gene: TRBJ2-7
CDR3 DNA: TGTGCCAGCAGTGACTCGGAGATATCCTACGAGCAGTACTTC
CDR3 protein: CASSDSEISYEQYF

D gene: TRBD1
clone size: NA
V gene: TRBV6-5
J gene: TRBJ1-6
CDR3 DNA: TGTGCCAGCAGTCGACAGGGGGGGTCTGGGTCACCCCTCCACTTT
CDR3 protein: CASSRQGGSGSPLHF

D gene: TRBD2
clone size: few
V gene: TRBV5-6
J gene: TRBJ2-3
CDR3 DNA: TGTGCCAGCAGCCTGGCCGGAGTTGGCGGGAGGAGCACAGATACGCAGTATTTT
CDR3 protein: CASSLAGVGGRSTDTQYF

D gene: TRBD2
clone size: NA
V gene: TRBV9
J gene: TRBJ2-3
CDR3 DNA: TGTGCCAGCAGCCTCGGACTAGAATTAACAGATACGCAGTATTTT
CDR3 protein: CASSLGLELTDTQYF